This TCR beta chain was recovered during a study of cytomegalovirus exposure and HLA in healthy donors. This CDR3 has 14 residues. The germline V gene has CDR1 MNHEY and CDR2 SMNVEV (reference sequence). The ends were cut back, 6 bases at V and 3 bases at J, with 14 bases in the middle. General study points: Associated with HLA alleles at 0.05 false discovery rate in a later analysis were some 16,000 TCR beta sequences. A likely sequencing artifact accounted for one observed cluster of highly shared sequence variants. A later analysis appeared to link common viral pathogens to several of the most significant clusters. The study labeled approximately 150 TCR beta chains cytomegalovirus-associated.

The PCR used 60 Vbeta and 13 Jbeta primers. The protocol was immunoSEQ multiplex PCR, while the TCRdb copy is restricted to in-frame clones and leaves out a portion. This sample's table has roughly 120,000 clones. With regard to this clone: Its antigen is not known.

The TCR was taken from a man between 25 and 39 years old in good health and CMV-seronegative. The specimen was PBMCs. The chain is built from TRBV27 and TRBJ2-5, with D maybe TRBD2 (6 bases). DNA for the CDR3: TGTGCCAGCAGCCGAATGGGACTTGAAGAGACCCAGTACTTC. Translated: CASSRMGLEETQYF.